This T cell receptor (beta chain) was obtained from a study of CD8 T cells in ankylosing spondylitis. This clonotype has more than one count but fewer than ten. Antigen specificity is unknown. Study results and caveats: Characteristic, it appeared, of ankylosing spondylitis blood was a TCR beta motif of fewer than 10 highly homologous variants.

This CDR3 contains 18 residues. Germline CDR1 MNHEY, CDR2 SMNVEV (reference sequence). V lost 6 bases and J lost 0; bases outside the gene matches: 10. TCRdb called the 5' RACE reads again in MiXCR, with one record for every CDR3 protein. The data show some 840,000 distinct CDR3 sequences, with roughly 10% seen just once and 0.51% held by the top ten. This clonotype originated in a male donor with ankylosing spondylitis. Sequenced: blood, either unsorted or a sorted T cell fraction (not recorded which). The V and J genes are TRBV27 and TRBJ2-1, with 11 positions matching TRBD2. CDR3 region: CASSYRLAGFSSYNEQFF. CDR3 DNA sequence: TGTGCCAGCAGCTATAGACTAGCGGGGTTTAGCTCCTACAATGAGCAGTTCTTC.